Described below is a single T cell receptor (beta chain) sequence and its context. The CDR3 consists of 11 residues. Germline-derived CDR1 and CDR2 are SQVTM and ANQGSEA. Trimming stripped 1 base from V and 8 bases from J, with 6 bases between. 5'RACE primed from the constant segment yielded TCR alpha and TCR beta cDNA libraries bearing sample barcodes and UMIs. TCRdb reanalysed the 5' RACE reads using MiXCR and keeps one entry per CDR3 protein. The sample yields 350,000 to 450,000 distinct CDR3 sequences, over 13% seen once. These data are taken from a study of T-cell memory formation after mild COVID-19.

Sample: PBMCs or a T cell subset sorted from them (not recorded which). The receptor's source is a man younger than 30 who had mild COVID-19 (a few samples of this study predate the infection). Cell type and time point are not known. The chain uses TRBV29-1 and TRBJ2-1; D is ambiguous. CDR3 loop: CSVEGGHEQFF. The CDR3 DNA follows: TGCAGCGTTGAAGGGGGTCATGAGCAGTTCTTC.